This record looks at one T cell receptor beta chain sequence and its context. The entry originates in a study of blood T cell repertoires in COVID-19. Profiled with immunoSEQ multiplex PCR; TCRdb holds only in-frame clones, not every one. Of about 110,000 clones in the sample, less than 85% were seen once. This CDR3 has 15 amino acids. The germline V gene has CDR1 WSHSY and CDR2 SAAADI. Trimming removed 8 bases from V and 7 bases from J; junction bases left unmatched: 12. Sequenced material: peripheral blood. The receptor comes from a man aged 65-85 years with active or convalescent COVID-19. The chain has TRBV10-2 and TRBJ2-7; 12 bases align to TRBD2. CDR3 amino acids: CASRTGGLAGGEQYF. For the CDR3, the DNA is TGCGCCAGCCGTACCGGGGGGCTAGCGGGAGGGGAGCAGTACTTC.